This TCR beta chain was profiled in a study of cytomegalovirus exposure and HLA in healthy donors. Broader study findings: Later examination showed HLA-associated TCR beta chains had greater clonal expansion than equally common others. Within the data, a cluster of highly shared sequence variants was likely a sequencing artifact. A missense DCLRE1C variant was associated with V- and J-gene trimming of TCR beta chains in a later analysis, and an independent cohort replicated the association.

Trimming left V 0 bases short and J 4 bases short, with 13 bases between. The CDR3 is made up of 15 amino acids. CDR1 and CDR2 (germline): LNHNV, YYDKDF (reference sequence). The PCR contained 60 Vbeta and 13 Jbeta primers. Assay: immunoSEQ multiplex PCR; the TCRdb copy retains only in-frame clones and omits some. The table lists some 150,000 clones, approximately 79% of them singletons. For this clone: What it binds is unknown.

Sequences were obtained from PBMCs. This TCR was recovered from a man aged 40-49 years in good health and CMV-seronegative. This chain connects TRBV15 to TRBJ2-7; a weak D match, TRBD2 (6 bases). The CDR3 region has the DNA TGTGCCACCAGCAGAGATCGACTAGTCGTTTACGAGCAGTACTTC. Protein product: CATSRDRLVVYEQYF.